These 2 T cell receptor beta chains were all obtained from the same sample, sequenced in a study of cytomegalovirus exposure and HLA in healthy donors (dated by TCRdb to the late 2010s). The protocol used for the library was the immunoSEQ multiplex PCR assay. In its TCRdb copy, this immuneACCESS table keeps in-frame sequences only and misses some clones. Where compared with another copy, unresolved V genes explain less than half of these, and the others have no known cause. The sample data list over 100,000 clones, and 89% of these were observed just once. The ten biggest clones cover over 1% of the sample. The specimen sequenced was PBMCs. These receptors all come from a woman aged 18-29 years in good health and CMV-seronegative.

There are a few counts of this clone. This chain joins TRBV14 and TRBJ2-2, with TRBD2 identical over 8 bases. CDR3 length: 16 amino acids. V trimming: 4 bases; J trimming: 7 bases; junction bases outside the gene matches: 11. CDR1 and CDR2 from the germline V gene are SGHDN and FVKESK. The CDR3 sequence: CASSLTGTRIIGELFF. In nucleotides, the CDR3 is TGTGCCAGCAGCCTTACGGGGACTAGGATAATCGGGGAGCTGTTTTTT.

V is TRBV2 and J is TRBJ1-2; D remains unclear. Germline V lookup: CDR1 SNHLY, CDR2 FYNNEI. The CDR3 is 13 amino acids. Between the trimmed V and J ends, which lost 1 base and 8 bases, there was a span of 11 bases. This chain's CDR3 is CASSEGPHTGYTF. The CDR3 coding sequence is TGTGCCAGCAGTGAAGGGCCCCATACCGGCTACACCTTC.